A selection of T cell receptor beta chains follows, all from one sample in a study of early T cells in non-severe SARS-CoV-2 infection. TCRdb redid the calling of the 5' RACE reads with MiXCR, one entry per CDR3 protein. The sample includes some 82,000 distinct CDR3 sequences, roughly 6% of them seen just once. The material sequenced was whole blood. These receptor sequences come from an adult who was a healthcare worker with PCR-confirmed SARS-CoV-2 infection or an uninfected control (not recorded which). CDR3s include the opening cysteine and the closing phenylalanine or tryptophan. The D gene is left open where the match is weak. Clone size appears in some rows only: once, few, many, or a class for an expanded clone.

clone_size: few; v_call: TRBV12-3/TRBV12-4; j_call: TRBJ1-2; d_call: TRBD1; cdr3_aa: CASSGRQGGAPYGYTF; cdr3_nt: TGTGCCAGCAGTGGCCGACAGGGGGGCGCCCCTTATGGCTACACCTTC
clone_size: few; v_call: TRBV13; j_call: TRBJ2-7; d_call: TRBD1; cdr3_aa: CASRTHGQGYEQYF; cdr3_nt: TGTGCCAGCAGAACACACGGACAGGGTTACGAGCAGTACTTC
clone_size: -; v_call: TRBV19; j_call: TRBJ1-2; d_call: -; cdr3_aa: CASSARAGINYGYTF; cdr3_nt: TGTGCCAGTAGTGCCCGGGCAGGGATTAACTATGGCTACACCTTC
clone_size: many; v_call: TRBV10-3; j_call: TRBJ1-5; d_call: TRBD1; cdr3_aa: CATGQGNQPQHF; cdr3_nt: TGTGCCACGGGACAGGGGAATCAGCCCCAGCATTTT
clone_size: few; v_call: TRBV29-1; j_call: TRBJ2-5; d_call: TRBD1; cdr3_aa: CSLNGKGQGALETQYF; cdr3_nt: TGCAGCCTCAATGGAAAGGGACAGGGGGCTCTTGAGACCCAGTACTTC
clone_size: -; v_call: TRBV28; j_call: TRBJ2-1; d_call: TRBD2; cdr3_aa: CASSLGLADEQFF; cdr3_nt: TGTGCCAGCAGTTTAGGACTAGCAGATGAGCAGTTCTTC
clone_size: many; v_call: TRBV12-3/TRBV12-4; j_call: TRBJ2-1; d_call: TRBD2; cdr3_aa: CASSLGGGAVDEQFF; cdr3_nt: TGTGCCAGCAGTTTAGGCGGGGGGGCTGTGGATGAGCAGTTCTTC
clone_size: few; v_call: TRBV12-3/TRBV12-4; j_call: TRBJ2-2; d_call: -; cdr3_aa: CASSFTAGELFF; cdr3_nt: TGTGCCAGCAGTTTTACGGCTGGTGAGCTGTTTTTT
clone_size: few; v_call: TRBV5-1; j_call: TRBJ2-3; d_call: -; cdr3_aa: CASGQGTDTQYF; cdr3_nt: TGCGCCAGCGGGCAGGGTACAGATACGCAGTATTTT
clone_size: many; v_call: TRBV10-3; j_call: TRBJ2-3; d_call: TRBD2; cdr3_aa: CAISDLLAGPTDTQYF; cdr3_nt: TGTGCCATCAGTGACCTCCTAGCGGGTCCCACAGATACGCAGTATTTT
clone_size: many; v_call: TRBV5-1; j_call: TRBJ2-7; d_call: TRBD1; cdr3_aa: CASSLRDRYEQYF; cdr3_nt: TGCGCCAGCAGCTTAAGGGACAGATACGAGCAGTACTTC
clone_size: few; v_call: TRBV5-1; j_call: TRBJ1-2; d_call: TRBD1; cdr3_aa: CASSLGAVTGIYGYTF; cdr3_nt: TGCGCCAGCAGCTTGGGGGCCGTGACAGGGATTTATGGCTACACCTTC
clone_size: many; v_call: TRBV10-3; j_call: TRBJ2-7; d_call: -; cdr3_aa: CAISESNSLYEQYF; cdr3_nt: TGTGCCATCAGTGAGTCCAACAGTCTCTACGAGCAGTACTTC
clone_size: few; v_call: TRBV12-3/TRBV12-4; j_call: TRBJ2-4; d_call: TRBD2; cdr3_aa: CASSLTSGSHIQYF; cdr3_nt: TGTGCCAGCAGTTTAACTAGCGGGAGTCACATTCAGTACTTC
clone_size: few; v_call: TRBV6-6; j_call: TRBJ1-5; d_call: TRBD1; cdr3_aa: CASRNSGTVSNQPQHF; cdr3_nt: TGTGCCAGCAGAAATTCCGGGACAGTTAGCAATCAGCCCCAGCATTTT
clone_size: many; v_call: TRBV5-1; j_call: TRBJ1-5; d_call: -; cdr3_aa: CASSLEGNSNQPQHF; cdr3_nt: TGCGCCAGCAGCTTGGAGGGGAATAGCAATCAGCCCCAGCATTTT
clone_size: many; v_call: TRBV27; j_call: TRBJ2-3; d_call: -; cdr3_aa: CASSSLFTDTQYF; cdr3_nt: TGTGCCAGCAGTTCCCTTTTCACAGATACGCAGTATTTT
clone_size: few; v_call: TRBV27; j_call: TRBJ1-5; d_call: -; cdr3_aa: CASSLDRRGNQPQHF; cdr3_nt: TGTGCCAGCAGTTTAGACAGGCGTGGCAATCAGCCCCAGCATTTT
clone_size: -; v_call: TRBV5-4; j_call: TRBJ2-2; d_call: -; cdr3_aa: CASSPGIDGELFF; cdr3_nt: TGTGCCAGCAGCCCTGGGATAGACGGGGAGCTGTTTTTT
clone_size: -; v_call: TRBV7-2; j_call: TRBJ2-7; d_call: TRBD1; cdr3_aa: CASSSMGQGAYEQYF; cdr3_nt: TGTGCCAGCAGCTCCATGGGACAGGGGGCCTACGAGCAGTACTTC
clone_size: -; v_call: TRBV11-2; j_call: TRBJ2-5; d_call: -; cdr3_aa: CASSGKETQYF; cdr3_nt: TGTGCCAGCAGCGGCAAGGAGACCCAGTACTTC
clone_size: medium-sized; v_call: TRBV30; j_call: TRBJ1-5; d_call: TRBD1; cdr3_aa: CAWSLPDRVHQPQHF; cdr3_nt: TGTGCCTGGAGTCTCCCGGACAGGGTGCACCAGCCCCAGCATTTT